The 16 T cell receptor beta chains listed next were all sequenced from one sample in a study of blood T cell repertoires in COVID-19. Some clones are missing from TCRdb's copy, which holds only in-frame ones; the method was immunoSEQ multiplex PCR. Among around 400,000 clones listed, more than 80% were seen once. The sample consisted of peripheral blood. Receptors originate from a man aged 35 to 55 with acute or convalescent COVID-19.

This chain connects TRBV5-1 to TRBJ2-7, with D possibly being TRBD1 (6 bases). CDR1 is SGHRS, CDR2 YFSETQ, per germline. This CDR3 has 14 amino acids. The germline V and J ends were trimmed by 0 bases and 6 bases, with 13 bases remaining between them. CDR3 nucleotide sequence: TGCGCCAGCAGCTTGGCGTCAGGGGCGGGCGAGCAGTACTTC. Translating gives CASSLASGAGEQYF.

The chain joins TRBV19 to TRBJ2-5; 7 bases map to TRBD2. The CDR3 runs 18 residues. Germline V gene lookup returns CDR1 LNHDA and CDR2 SQIVND (reference sequence). V dropped 3 bases and J dropped 0; count of bases not matched to a gene: 13. This chain's CDR3 is CASSIGRATPVNQETQYF. CDR3 nucleotide sequence: TGTGCCAGTAGTATTGGGAGGGCTACTCCAGTAAACCAAGAGACCCAGTACTTC.

The chain uses TRBV10-3 and TRBJ2-3; 10 bases map to TRBD1. This CDR3 spans 16 amino acids. Germline-derived CDR1 and CDR2 are ENHRY and SYGVKD. The V segment lost 1 base and the J segment 1 base; nucleotides outside the gene matches: 2. Here the CDR3 reads CAISELGTGGTDTQYF. DNA for the CDR3: TGTGCCATCAGTGAGTTGGGGACAGGGGGCACAGATACGCAGTATTTT.

The chain recombines TRBV4-3 with TRBJ2-7; tentative D call: TRBD1 (5 bases). This CDR3 has 14 residues. Germline-derived CDR1 and CDR2 are LGHNA and YSLEER. Trimming removed 4 bases at V and 3 bases at J, with 13 bases between. The CDR3 sequence: CASSPGTTVYEQYF. CDR3 DNA sequence: TGCGCCAGCAGCCCGGGTACGACAGTCTACGAGCAGTACTTC.

The chain couples TRBV30 to TRBJ1-3; D perhaps matches TRBD1 (5 bases). The CDR3 is 13 residues long. V was pared by 5 bases and J by 4 bases, with 12 bases between. Germline loops: CDR1 GTSNPN, CDR2 SVGIG (reference sequence). The DNA for the CDR3 is TGTGCCTGGGACAGTGGAATCGGAAACACCATATATTTT. Amino acid sequence: CAWDSGIGNTIYF. Complete variable domain (other parts from reference TRBV30 and TRBJ1-3): SQTIHQWPATLVQPVGSPLSLECTVEGTSNPNLYWYRQAAGRGLQLLFYSVGIGQISSEVPQNLSASRPQDRQFILSSKKLLLSDSGFYLCAWDSGIGNTIYFGEGSWLTVV.

The chain combines TRBV11-2 with TRBJ1-2; 7 bases agree with TRBD1. The J segment lost 4 bases and the V segment lost 2 bases, leaving 7 bases of the junction unmatched. CDR1 is SGHAT and CDR2 is FQNNGV in the germline V gene. The CDR3 has 15 amino acids. This CDR3 reads CASSLRGQRSYGYTF. CDR3 DNA: TGTGCCAGCAGCTTAAGGGGACAGAGGTCCTATGGCTACACCTTC.

V and J are TRBV11-2 and TRBJ2-3; maybe TRBD2 (6 bases). V lost 5 bases, J lost 4 bases, and 10 bases lay in between. This CDR3 has 13 residues. CDR1 SGHAT and CDR2 FQNNGV come from the germline V gene. CDR3 protein: CASSPTSSDTQYF. The DNA of the CDR3 is TGTGCCAGCAGCCCAACTAGCTCAGATACGCAGTATTTT. Drawing the rest from reference TRBV11-2 and TRBJ2-3, the complete variable domain is EAGVAQSPRYKIIEKRQSVAFWCNPISGHATLYWYQQILGQGPKLLIQFQNNGVVDDSQLPKDRFSAERLKGVDSTLKIQPAKLEDSAVYLCASSPTSSDTQYFGPGTRLTVL.

This rearrangement joins TRBV7-8 to TRBJ2-1; TRBD2 matches 10 bases. The length of the CDR3 is 15 residues. Germline lookup yields CDR1 SGHVS and CDR2 FQNEAQ. Trimming cost V 7 bases and J 7 bases; bases outside gene matches: 10. This CDR3 is CASIIGSSGGNEQFF. In nucleotides, the CDR3 is TGTGCCAGCATCATCGGGAGTAGCGGGGGGAATGAGCAGTTCTTC. Using reference TRBV7-8 and TRBJ2-1 for the parts outside the CDR3, the full variable domain is GAGVSQSPRYKVAKRGQDVALRCDPISGHVSLFWYQQALGQGPEFLTYFQNEAQLDKSGLPSDRFFAERPEGSVSTLKIQRTQQEDSAVYLCASIIGSSGGNEQFFGPGTRLTVL.

J is TRBJ2-2 and V is TRBV7-9; 9 bases fit TRBD1. Trimming took 5 bases from V and 5 from J; bases not matched to a gene: 6. The CDR3 is made up of 15 amino acids. Germline V CDR1 and CDR2: SEHNR, FQNEAQ (reference sequence). The chain's CDR3 is CASSQTGGSTGELFF. CDR3 sequence (DNA): TGTGCCAGCAGCCAGACAGGGGGGTCGACCGGGGAGCTGTTTTTT.

The chain links TRBV19 to TRBJ2-7, with 12 bases matching TRBD2. Trimming at V came to 6 bases and at J to 0 bases, leaving 3 bases not matched to a gene. The CDR3 length is 15 residues. Per germline, CDR1 LNHDA and CDR2 SQIVND (reference sequence). The CDR3 protein is CASRGLAGNSYEQYF. CDR3 coding DNA: TGTGCCAGTAGGGGACTAGCGGGCAACTCCTACGAGCAGTACTTC.

This chain connects TRBV2 to TRBJ1-1; 7 bases agree with TRBD1. Germline loops: CDR1 SNHLY, CDR2 FYNNEI. This CDR3 is built from 14 residues. V shed 4 bases, J shed 5 bases, and the junction held 7 bases outside the gene matches. This CDR3 reads CASSGDRVGTEAFF. Written as DNA, the CDR3 is TGTGCCAGCAGTGGCGACAGGGTAGGAACTGAAGCTTTCTTT.

The chain combines TRBV7-3 with TRBJ1-2; no clear D. CDR3 length equals 14 residues. Germline V gene data show CDR1 as SGHTA and CDR2 as FQGTGA. V lost 4 bases to trimming and J lost 6 bases, with 15 bases between them. CDR3 protein: CASSSDTAGDGYTF. The CDR3 region has the DNA TGTGCCAGCAGCTCTGACACCGCCGGGGATGGCTACACCTTC.

The chain recombines TRBV3-1 (or the pseudogene TRBV3-2) with TRBJ1-2, with D uncertain. The CDR3 contains 13 residues. Trimming removed 0 bases at V and 2 bases at J, with 4 bases between. The germline gives CDR1 LGHDT, CDR2 YNNKEL (reference sequence). In DNA, the CDR3 is TGTGCCAGCAGCCAAGAGGAGAACTATGGCTACACCTTC. It is translated as CASSQEENYGYTF.

The chain has TRBV5-8 and TRBJ2-1, with unresolved D. This CDR3 contains 11 residues. V gave up 7 bases and J gave up 2 bases, with 4 bases separating them. The germline V gene has CDR1 SGHTS and CDR2 YDEGEE. The CDR3 spells CASGTYNEQFF. CDR3 nucleotide sequence: TGTGCCAGCGGCACCTACAATGAGCAGTTCTTC.

The chain joins TRBV28 to TRBJ1-1; 7 bases fit TRBD1. CDR1 and CDR2 (germline): MDHEN, SYDVKM. The V gene end was trimmed by 8 bases and the J gene end by 5 bases; junction bases not matched to a gene: 8. The CDR3 has 13 residues. The CDR3 region is CASADRADTEAFF. CDR3 nucleotides: TGTGCCAGCGCCGACAGGGCGGATACTGAAGCTTTCTTT.

The DNA of the CDR3 is TGTGCCATCAGTGAGTTCGGGGACAGTAATGAAAAACTGTTTTTT. Encoded protein: CAISEFGDSNEKLFF. The V call is TRBV10-3, the J call TRBJ1-4, with 7 nucleotides matching TRBD1. The CDR3 is 15 amino acids. Germline loops: CDR1 ENHRY, CDR2 SYGVKD. Trimming removed 1 base from V and 4 bases from J; junction bases left unmatched: 3.